This TCR beta chain was recorded in a study of blood T cell repertoires in COVID-19. Study-wide context: Both acute and convalescent COVID-19 samples were obtained from the United States, Italy and Spain.

The germline V and J ends were trimmed by 0 bases and 6 bases, with 15 bases remaining between them. The germline gives CDR1 MGHRA, CDR2 YSYEKL. The CDR3 runs 15 residues. The study drew participants aged about 18 to 95 years from some 24 US areas. Assignments of participants to cohorts depended upon their own reported clinical history. Original analysis: How many nucleated cells were present was estimated from reference gene primer amplification. The protocol was immunoSEQ multiplex PCR, while the TCRdb copy is restricted to in-frame clones and leaves out a portion. The V and J calls and clone size were taken over from that table, and D and trimming were inferred from the DNA. The sample includes about 280,000 clones, roughly 85% of them seen just once. This clone is a singleton in its sample.

This TCR was recovered from a man aged 40-50 years who had been exposed to COVID-19. Specimen: PBMCs or T cells enriched from blood (not recorded which). The V call is TRBV4-1, the J call TRBJ2-7; D is perhaps TRBD1 (5 bases). The CDR3 reads CASSQDRGSLAEQYF. CDR3 sequence (DNA): TGCGCCAGCAGCCAAGATAGGGGTTCGCTGGCCGAGCAGTACTTC.